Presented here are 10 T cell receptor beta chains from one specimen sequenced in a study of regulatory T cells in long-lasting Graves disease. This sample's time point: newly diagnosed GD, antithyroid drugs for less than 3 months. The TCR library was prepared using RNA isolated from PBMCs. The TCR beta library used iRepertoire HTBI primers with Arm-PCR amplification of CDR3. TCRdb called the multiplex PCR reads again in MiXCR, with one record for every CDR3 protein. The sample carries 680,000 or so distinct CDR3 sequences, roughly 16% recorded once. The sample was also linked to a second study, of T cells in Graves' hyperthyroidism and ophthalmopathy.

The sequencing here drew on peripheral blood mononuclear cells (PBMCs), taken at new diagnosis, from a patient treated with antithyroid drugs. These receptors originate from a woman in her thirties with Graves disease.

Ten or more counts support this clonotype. As DNA, the CDR3 is TGTGCCAGCAGGGACAACAGGGCCTACGAGCAGTACTTC. Protein: CASRDNRAYEQYF. The chain couples TRBV12-3 or TRBV12-4 to TRBJ2-7; weak D call: TRBD1 (6 bases). Trimming removed 6 bases from V and 2 bases from J, with 11 bases in between. This CDR3 comprises 13 residues.

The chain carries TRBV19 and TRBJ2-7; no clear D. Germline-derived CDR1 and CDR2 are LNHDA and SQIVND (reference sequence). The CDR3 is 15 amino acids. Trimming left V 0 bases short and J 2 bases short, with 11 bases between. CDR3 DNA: TGTGCCAGTAGTATAGATCTGAAGGGAACCTACGAGCAGTACTTC. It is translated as CASSIDLKGTYEQYF.

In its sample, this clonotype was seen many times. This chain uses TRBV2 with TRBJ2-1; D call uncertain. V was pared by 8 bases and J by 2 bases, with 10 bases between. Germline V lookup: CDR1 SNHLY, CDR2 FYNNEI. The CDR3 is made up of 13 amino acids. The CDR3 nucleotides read TGTGCCAGCCAGGACGGAGCCTACAATGAGCAGTTCTTC. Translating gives CASQDGAYNEQFF.

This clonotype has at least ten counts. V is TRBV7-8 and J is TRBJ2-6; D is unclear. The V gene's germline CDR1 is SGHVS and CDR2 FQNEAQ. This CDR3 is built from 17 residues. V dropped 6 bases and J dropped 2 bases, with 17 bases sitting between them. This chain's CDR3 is CASRKDGPKTGANVLTF. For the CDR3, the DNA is TGTGCCAGCAGGAAGGATGGGCCGAAGACTGGGGCCAACGTCCTGACTTTC.

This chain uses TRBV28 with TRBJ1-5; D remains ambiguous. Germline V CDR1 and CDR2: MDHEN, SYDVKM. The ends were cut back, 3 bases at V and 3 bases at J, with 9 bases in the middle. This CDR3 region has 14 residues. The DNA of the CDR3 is TGTGCCAGCAGTTTTCCCGGATTCAATCAGCCCCAGCATTTT. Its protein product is CASSFPGFNQPQHF. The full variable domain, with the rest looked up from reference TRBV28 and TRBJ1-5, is DVKVTQSSRYLVKRTGEKVFLECVQDMDHENMFWYRQDPGLGLRLIYFSYDVKMKEKGDIPEGYSVSREKKERFSLILESASTNQTSMYLCASSFPGFNQPQHFGDGTRLSIL.

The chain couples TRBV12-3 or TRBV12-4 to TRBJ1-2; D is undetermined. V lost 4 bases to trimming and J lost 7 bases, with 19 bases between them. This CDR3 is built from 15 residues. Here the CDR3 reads CASSYSTQWRGGYTF. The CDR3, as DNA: TGTGCCAGCAGTTACTCGACGCAATGGCGGGGTGGCTACACCTTC.

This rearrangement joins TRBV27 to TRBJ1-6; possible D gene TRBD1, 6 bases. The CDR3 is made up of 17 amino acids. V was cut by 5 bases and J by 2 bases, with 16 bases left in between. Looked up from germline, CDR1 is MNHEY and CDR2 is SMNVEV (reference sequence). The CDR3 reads CASSPYPGAPYNSPLHF. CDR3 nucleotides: TGTGCCAGCAGTCCCTACCCAGGGGCTCCCTATAATTCACCCCTCCACTTT.

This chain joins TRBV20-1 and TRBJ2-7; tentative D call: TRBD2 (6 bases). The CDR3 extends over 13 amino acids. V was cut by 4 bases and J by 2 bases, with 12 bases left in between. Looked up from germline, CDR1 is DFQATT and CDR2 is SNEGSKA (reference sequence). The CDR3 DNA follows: TGCAGTGCTAAGCTCGGCGGGGCCTACGAGCAGTACTTC. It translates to CSAKLGGAYEQYF.

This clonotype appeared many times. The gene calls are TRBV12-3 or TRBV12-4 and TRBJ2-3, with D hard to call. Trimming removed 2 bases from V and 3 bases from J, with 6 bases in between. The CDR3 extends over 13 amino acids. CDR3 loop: CASSLIETDTQYF. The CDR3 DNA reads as TGTGCCAGCAGTTTAATCGAAACAGATACGCAGTATTTT.

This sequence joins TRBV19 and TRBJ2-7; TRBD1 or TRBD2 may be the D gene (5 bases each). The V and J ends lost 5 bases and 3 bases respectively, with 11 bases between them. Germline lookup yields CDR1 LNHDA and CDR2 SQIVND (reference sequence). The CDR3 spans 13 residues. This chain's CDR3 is CASSPGPFYEQYF. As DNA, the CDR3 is TGTGCCAGTAGTCCGGGACCCTTCTACGAGCAGTACTTC. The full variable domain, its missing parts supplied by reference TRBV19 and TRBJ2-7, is DGGITQSPKYLFRKEGQNVTLSCEQNLNHDAMYWYRQDPGQGLRLIYYSQIVNDFQKGDIAEGYSVSREKKESFPLTVTSAQKNPTAFYLCASSPGPFYEQYFGPGTRLTVT.